The rows below give T cell receptor beta chains drawn from one sample of a study of blood T cells in healthy people across ages. TCRdb processed the 5' RACE reads anew with MiXCR; each CDR3 protein has one entry. The table shows 1.5 million to 1.8 million distinct CDR3 sequences, with roughly two fifths occurring only once. Sequenced material: blood. The receptor set was obtained from a woman aged 18 to 35 in good health. Both conserved end residues are trimmed from each CDR3.

V gene,CDR3 protein
TRBV20-1,SARPRHSNQPQH
TRBV27,ASSLGWTYEQY
TRBV20-1,SARNRDSLGHYT
TRBV12-3/TRBV12-4,ASSWGPGTTDTQY
TRBV25-1,ASSEFGGSPLH
TRBV29-1,SVGSRTGTGEKLF
TRBV27,ASRTGVGEQY
TRBV5-1,ASSGGGLGLSYEQY
TRBV6-1,ASSEGAARTQY
TRBV29-1,SVSGRQNEKLF
TRBV7-2,ASSARLAGADTQY
TRBV10-3,AISDPGMADTQY
TRBV20-1,SASWAGGPGTDTQY
TRBV28,ASSPPSTAQH
TRBV7-9,ASSLAGAGGNEQF
TRBV20-1,SARTSGRVYEQY